Here is one TCR beta chain with its context. The record originates from a study of T cell changes during pregnancy in multiple sclerosis. Germline loops: CDR1 ENHRY, CDR2 SYGVKD. The CDR3 has 16 residues. J gave up 0 bases and V 9 bases, and 13 bases lay outside the gene matches. The protocol was immunoSEQ multiplex PCR, while the TCRdb copy is restricted to in-frame clones and leaves out a portion. The table lists approximately 47,000 clones, over 85% of them singletons. The specimen was peripheral blood, collected in the first trimester of pregnancy. This chain joins TRBV10-3 and TRBJ1-2, with 7 bases identical to TRBD1. This TCR came from a female donor with multiple sclerosis, enrolled in a pregnancy study. This CDR3 is CAISRRGDSPNYGYTF. DNA of the CDR3: TGTGCCATTTCCCGTCGAGGGGACAGTCCTAACTATGGCTACACCTTC.